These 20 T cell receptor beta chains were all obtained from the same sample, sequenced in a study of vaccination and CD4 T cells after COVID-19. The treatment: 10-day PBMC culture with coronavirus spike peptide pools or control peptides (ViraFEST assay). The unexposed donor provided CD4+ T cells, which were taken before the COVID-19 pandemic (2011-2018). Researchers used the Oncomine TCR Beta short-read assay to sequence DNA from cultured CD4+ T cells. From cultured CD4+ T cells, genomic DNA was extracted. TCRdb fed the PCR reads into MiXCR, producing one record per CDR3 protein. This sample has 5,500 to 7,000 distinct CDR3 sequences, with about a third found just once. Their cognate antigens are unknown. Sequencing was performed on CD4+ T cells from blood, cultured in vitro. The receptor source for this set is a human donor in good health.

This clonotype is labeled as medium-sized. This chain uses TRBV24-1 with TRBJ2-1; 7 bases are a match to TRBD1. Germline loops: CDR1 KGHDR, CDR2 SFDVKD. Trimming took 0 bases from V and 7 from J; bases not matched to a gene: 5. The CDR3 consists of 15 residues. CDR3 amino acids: CATSDLPGGENEQFF. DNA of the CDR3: TGTGCCACCAGTGATTTGCCAGGGGGTGAAAATGAGCAGTTCTTC.

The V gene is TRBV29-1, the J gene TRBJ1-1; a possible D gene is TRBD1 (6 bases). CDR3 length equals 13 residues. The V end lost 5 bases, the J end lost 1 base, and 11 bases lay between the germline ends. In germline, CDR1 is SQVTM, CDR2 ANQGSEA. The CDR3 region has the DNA TGCAGCGTTCAACAGGGAGCGAACACTGAAGCTTTCTTT. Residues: CSVQQGANTEAFF.

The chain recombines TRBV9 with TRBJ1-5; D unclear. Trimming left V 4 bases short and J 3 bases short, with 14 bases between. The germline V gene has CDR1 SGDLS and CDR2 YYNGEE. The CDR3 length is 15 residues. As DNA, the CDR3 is TGTGCCAGCAGCCCCATGGGGTCAGACAATCAGCCCCAGCATTTT. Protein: CASSPMGSDNQPQHF. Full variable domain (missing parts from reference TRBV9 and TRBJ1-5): DSGVTQTPKHLITATGQRVTLRCSPRSGDLSVYWYQQSLDQGLQFLIQYYNGEERAKGNILERFSAQQFPDLHSELNLSSLELGDSALYFCASSPMGSDNQPQHFGDGTRLSIL.

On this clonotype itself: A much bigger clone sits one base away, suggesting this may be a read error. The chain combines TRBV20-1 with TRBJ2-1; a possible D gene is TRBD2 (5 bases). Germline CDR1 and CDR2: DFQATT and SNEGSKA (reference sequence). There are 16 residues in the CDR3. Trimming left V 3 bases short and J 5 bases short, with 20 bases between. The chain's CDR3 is CSASQRLAGKDNEQFF. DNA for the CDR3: TGCAGTGCTAGCCAACGACTGGCGGGTAAGGACAATGAGCAGTTCTTC.

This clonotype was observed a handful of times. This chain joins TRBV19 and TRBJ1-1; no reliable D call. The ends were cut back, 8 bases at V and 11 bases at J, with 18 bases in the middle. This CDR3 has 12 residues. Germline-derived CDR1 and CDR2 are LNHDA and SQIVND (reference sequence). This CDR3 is CASGQWASAAFF. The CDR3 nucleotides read TGTGCCAGTGGCCAATGGGCTTCTGCTGCTTTCTTT.

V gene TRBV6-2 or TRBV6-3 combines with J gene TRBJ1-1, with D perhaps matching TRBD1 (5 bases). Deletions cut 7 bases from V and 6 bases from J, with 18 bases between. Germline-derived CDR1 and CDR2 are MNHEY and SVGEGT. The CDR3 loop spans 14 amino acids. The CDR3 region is CASKRDAVIAEAFF. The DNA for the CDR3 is TGTGCCAGCAAAAGGGACGCAGTTATAGCTGAAGCTTTCTTT.

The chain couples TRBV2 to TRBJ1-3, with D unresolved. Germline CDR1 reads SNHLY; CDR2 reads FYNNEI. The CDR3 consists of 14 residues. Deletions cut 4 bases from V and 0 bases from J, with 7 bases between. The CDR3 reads CASSAIGSGNTIYF. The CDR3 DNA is TGTGCCAGCAGTGCCATAGGCTCTGGAAACACCATATATTTT.

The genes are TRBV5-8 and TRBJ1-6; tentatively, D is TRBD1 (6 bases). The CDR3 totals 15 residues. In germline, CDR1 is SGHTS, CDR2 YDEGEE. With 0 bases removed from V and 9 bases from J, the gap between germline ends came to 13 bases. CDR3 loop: CASSLVWDITSPLHF. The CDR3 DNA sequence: TGTGCCAGCAGCTTGGTTTGGGACATAACTTCACCCCTCCACTTT. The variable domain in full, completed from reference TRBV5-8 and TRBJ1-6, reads EAGVTQSPTHLIKTRGQQATLRCSPISGHTSVYWYQQALGLGLQFLLWYDEGEERNRGNFPPRFSGRQFPNYSSELNVNALELEDSALYLCASSLVWDITSPLHFGNGTRLTVT.

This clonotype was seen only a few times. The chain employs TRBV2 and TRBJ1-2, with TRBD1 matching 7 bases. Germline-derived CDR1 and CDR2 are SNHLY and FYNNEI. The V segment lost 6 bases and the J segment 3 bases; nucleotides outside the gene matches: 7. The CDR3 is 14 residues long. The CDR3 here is CASRDPGTDYGYTF. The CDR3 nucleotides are TGTGCCAGCAGAGACCCCGGGACAGACTATGGCTACACCTTC. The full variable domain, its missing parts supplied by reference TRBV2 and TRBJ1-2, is EPEVTQTPSHQVTQMGQEVILRCVPISNHLYFYWYRQILGQKVEFLVSFYNNEISEKSEIFDDQFSVERPDGSNFTLKIRSTKLEDSAMYFCASRDPGTDYGYTFGSGTRLTVV.

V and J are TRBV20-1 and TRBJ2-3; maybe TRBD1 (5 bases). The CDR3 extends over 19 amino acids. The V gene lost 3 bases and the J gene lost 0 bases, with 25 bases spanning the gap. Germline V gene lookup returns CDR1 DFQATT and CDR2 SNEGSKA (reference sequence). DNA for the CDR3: TGCAGTGCTAGTGAGGTTGACAGACAGCTGAGCCCTAGCACAGATACGCAGTATTTT. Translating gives CSASEVDRQLSPSTDTQYF.

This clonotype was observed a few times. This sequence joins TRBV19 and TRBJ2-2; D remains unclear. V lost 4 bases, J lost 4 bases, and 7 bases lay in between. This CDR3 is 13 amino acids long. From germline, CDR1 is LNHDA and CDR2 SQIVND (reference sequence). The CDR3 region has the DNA TGTGCCAGTAGTACCCAGGCCACCGGGGAGCTGTTTTTT. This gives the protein CASSTQATGELFF.

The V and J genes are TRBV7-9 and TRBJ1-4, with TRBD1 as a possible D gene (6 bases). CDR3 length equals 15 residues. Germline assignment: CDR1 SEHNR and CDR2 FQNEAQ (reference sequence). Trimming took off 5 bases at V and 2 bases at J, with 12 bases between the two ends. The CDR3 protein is CASSVPTGTNEKLFF. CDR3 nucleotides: TGTGCCAGCAGCGTACCGACAGGCACTAATGAAAAACTGTTTTTT.

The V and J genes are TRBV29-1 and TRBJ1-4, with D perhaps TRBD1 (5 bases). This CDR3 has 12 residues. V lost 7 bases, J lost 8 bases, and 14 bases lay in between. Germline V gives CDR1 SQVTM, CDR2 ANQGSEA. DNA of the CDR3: TGCAGCGGTCGGCAGGGAGAGGAAAAACTGTTTTTT. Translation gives CSGRQGEEKLFF. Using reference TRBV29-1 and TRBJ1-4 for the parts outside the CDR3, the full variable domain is SAVISQKPSRDICQRGTSLTIQCQVDSQVTMMFWYRQQPGQSLTLIATANQGSEATYESGFVIDKFPISRPNLTFSTLTVSNMSPEDSSIYLCSGRQGEEKLFFGSGTQLSVL.

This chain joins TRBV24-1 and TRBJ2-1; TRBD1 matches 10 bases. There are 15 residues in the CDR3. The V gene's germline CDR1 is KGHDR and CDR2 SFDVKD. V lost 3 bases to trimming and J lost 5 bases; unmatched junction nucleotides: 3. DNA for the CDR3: TGTGCCACCAGTGATCCCGGGACAGGGGACAATGAGCAGTTCTTC. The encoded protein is CATSDPGTGDNEQFF.

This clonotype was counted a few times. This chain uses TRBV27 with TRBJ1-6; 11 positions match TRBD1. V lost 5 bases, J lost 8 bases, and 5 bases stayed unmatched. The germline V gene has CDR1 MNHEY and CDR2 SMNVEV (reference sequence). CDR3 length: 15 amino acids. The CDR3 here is CASSPLGQGDSPLHF. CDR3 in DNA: TGTGCCAGCAGTCCATTGGGACAGGGGGATTCACCCCTCCACTTT.

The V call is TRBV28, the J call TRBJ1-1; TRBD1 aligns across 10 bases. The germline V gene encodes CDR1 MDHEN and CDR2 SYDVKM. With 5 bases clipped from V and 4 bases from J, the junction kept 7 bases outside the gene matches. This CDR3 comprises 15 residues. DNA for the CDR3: TGTGCCAGCAGTCCGCGGACAGGGGGAGGCACTGAAGCTTTCTTT. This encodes CASSPRTGGGTEAFF.

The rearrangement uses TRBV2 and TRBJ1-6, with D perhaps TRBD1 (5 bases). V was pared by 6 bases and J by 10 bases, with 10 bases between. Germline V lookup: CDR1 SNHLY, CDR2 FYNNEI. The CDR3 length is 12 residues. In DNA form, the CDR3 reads TGTGCCAGCAGGGGAACAGGCTCACCCCTCCACTTT. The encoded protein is CASRGTGSPLHF.

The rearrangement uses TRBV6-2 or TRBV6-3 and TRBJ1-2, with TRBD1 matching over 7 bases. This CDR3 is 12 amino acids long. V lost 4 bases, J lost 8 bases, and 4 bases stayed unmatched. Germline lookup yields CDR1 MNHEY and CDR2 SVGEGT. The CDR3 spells CASSSGTVGYTF. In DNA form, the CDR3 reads TGTGCCAGCAGTTCCGGGACAGTCGGCTACACCTTC.

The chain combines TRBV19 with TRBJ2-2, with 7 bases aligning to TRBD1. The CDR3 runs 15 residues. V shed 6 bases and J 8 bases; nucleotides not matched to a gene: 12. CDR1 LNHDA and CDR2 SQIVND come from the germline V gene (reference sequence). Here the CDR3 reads CASRGDSSWAGELFF. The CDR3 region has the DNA TGTGCCAGTAGAGGGGACAGCTCGTGGGCGGGGGAGCTGTTTTTT.

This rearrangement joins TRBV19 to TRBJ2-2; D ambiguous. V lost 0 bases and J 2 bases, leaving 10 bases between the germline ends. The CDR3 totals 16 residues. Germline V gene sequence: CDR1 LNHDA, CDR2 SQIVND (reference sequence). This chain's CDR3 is CASSIDRRSNTGELFF. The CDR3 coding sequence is TGTGCCAGTAGTATAGACCGCAGGAGTAACACCGGGGAGCTGTTTTTT. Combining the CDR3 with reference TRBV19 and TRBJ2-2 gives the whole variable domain DGGITQSPKYLFRKEGQNVTLSCEQNLNHDAMYWYRQDPGQGLRLIYYSQIVNDFQKGDIAEGYSVSREKKESFPLTVTSAQKNPTAFYLCASSIDRRSNTGELFFGEGSRLTVL.